Below are 8 T cell receptor beta chains sequenced from a single sample in a study of cytomegalovirus exposure and HLA in healthy donors. Vbeta (60) and Jbeta (13) primers were used in the PCR. Sequenced by immunoSEQ multiplex PCR; TCRdb stores in-frame clones only, minus some. The table has fewer than 200,000 clones, about four fifths seen once. Sequencing was done on a sample of PBMCs. These receptors were taken from a girl aged 10 to 17 in good health and CMV-seropositive.

This chain uses TRBV6-6 with TRBJ1-1; TRBD1 agrees at 9 bases. This CDR3 is 14 amino acids long. Losses at the gene ends were 4 bases for V and 6 bases for J; bases not matched to a gene: 6. The germline V gene encodes CDR1 MNHNY and CDR2 SVGAGI (reference sequence). The CDR3, as DNA: TGTGCCAGCAGTTTCTGGACAGGGGAGGCTGAAGCTTTCTTT. Its translation: CASSFWTGEAEAFF.

The chain joins TRBV10-3 to TRBJ2-7; 7 positions match TRBD1. There are 14 residues in the CDR3. The V gene end was trimmed by 7 bases and the J gene end by 1 base; junction bases not matched to a gene: 7. Germline V lookup: CDR1 ENHRY, CDR2 SYGVKD. CDR3 nucleotide sequence: TGTGCCATCACCTCCGGGACAGATTCCTACGAGCAGTACTTC. This gives the protein CAITSGTDSYEQYF.

A remark on this clone: Other nucleotide sequences from this sample produce the same CDR3. The V gene is TRBV5-1, the J gene TRBJ2-5; TRBD2 matches 12 bases. J was trimmed by 5 bases and V by 0 bases; bases with no gene match: 2. CDR1 SGHRS and CDR2 YFSETQ come from the germline V gene. The CDR3 is made up of 15 amino acids. The CDR3 is CASSLAGTSGETQYF. CDR3 nucleotides: TGCGCCAGCAGCTTGGCGGGGACTAGCGGGGAGACCCAGTACTTC.

The chain joins TRBV5-6 to TRBJ2-5; the match to TRBD2 covers 7 bases. The V gene end was trimmed by 4 bases and the J gene end by 5 bases; junction bases not matched to a gene: 11. The CDR3 has 15 residues. CDR1 SGHDT and CDR2 YYEEEE come from the germline V gene. CDR3 nucleotides: TGTGCCAGCAGCACGGACTTAGCGGGTTCGGAGACCCAGTACTTC. It is translated as CASSTDLAGSETQYF.

The V call is TRBV7-2, the J call TRBJ2-5; D is perhaps TRBD1 (5 bases). This CDR3 region has 13 residues. V lost 4 bases and J 3 bases, leaving 9 bases between the germline ends. CDR1 and CDR2 (germline): SGHTA, FQGNSA. The CDR3: CASSSTREETQYF. The DNA for the CDR3 is TGTGCCAGCAGCTCTACCAGGGAAGAGACCCAGTACTTC. Full variable domain (remainder filled in from reference TRBV7-2 and TRBJ2-5): GAGVSQSPSNKVTEKGKDVELRCDPISGHTALYWYRQSLGQGLEFLIYFQGNSAPDKSGLPSDRFSAERTGGSVSTLTIQRTQQEDSAVYLCASSSTREETQYFGPGTRLLVL.

The chain joins TRBV6-1 to TRBJ2-1; 9 nucleotides agree with TRBD2. The ends lost 1 base at V and 4 bases at J; junction bases unmatched: 5. Germline V gene data show CDR1 as MNHNS and CDR2 as SASEGT. The CDR3 runs to 16 residues. The CDR3 bases are TGTGCCAGCAGTGAAGGAGGCGGGAGGGCTTACAATGAGCAGTTCTTC. Translating gives CASSEGGGRAYNEQFF.

The chain carries TRBV4-3 and TRBJ2-1, with 8 bases aligning to TRBD1. The CDR3 length is 16 residues. The J segment lost 9 bases and the V segment lost 0 bases, leaving 10 bases of the junction unmatched. CDR1 is LGHNA, CDR2 YSLEER, per germline. This CDR3 is CASSQDLRQGKGEQFF. The DNA of the CDR3 is TGCGCCAGCAGCCAAGATCTGAGACAGGGGAAAGGTGAGCAGTTCTTC.

The chain has TRBV6-1 and TRBJ2-1; 9 positions match TRBD1. Per germline, CDR1 MNHNS and CDR2 SASEGT. The CDR3 is 14 residues long. The V segment lost 10 bases and the J segment 7 bases; nucleotides outside the gene matches: 11. DNA of the CDR3: TGTGCCATCCTGGACAGGGGAAAGGGGAATGAGCAGTTCTTC. Its protein is CAILDRGKGNEQFF.